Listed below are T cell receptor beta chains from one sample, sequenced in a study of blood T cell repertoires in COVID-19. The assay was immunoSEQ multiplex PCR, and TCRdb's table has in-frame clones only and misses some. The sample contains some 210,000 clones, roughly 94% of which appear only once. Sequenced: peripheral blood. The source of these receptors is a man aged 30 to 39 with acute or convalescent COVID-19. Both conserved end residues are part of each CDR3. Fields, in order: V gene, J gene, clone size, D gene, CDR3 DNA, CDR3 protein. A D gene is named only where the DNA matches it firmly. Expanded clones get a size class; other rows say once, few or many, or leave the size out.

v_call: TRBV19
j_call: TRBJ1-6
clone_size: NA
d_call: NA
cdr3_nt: TGTGCCAGTACCGGGACTGTCTCCTATAATTCACCCCTCCACTTT
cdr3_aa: CASTGTVSYNSPLHF

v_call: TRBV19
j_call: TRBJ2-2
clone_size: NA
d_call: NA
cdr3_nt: TGTGCCAGTACCCTAACACGACAGGGAGGCACCGGGGAGCTGTTTTTT
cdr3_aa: CASTLTRQGGTGELFF

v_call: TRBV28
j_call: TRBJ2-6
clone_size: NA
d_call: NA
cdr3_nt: TGTGCCAGCAGTTCGTTCAGGTTCACTGGGGCCAACGTCCTGACTTTC
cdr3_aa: CASSSFRFTGANVLTF

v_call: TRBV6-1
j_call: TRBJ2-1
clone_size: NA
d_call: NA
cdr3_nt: TGTGCCAGCAGTGAGGGCGACTACAATGAGCAGTTCTTC
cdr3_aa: CASSEGDYNEQFF

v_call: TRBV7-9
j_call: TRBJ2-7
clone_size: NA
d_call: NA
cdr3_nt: TGTGCCAGCAGCCCCGGTGGACACCTCGAGCAGTACTTC
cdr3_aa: CASSPGGHLEQYF

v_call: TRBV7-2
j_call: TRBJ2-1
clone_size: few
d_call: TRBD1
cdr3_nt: TGTGCCAGCAGCTTGGGACAGGGCACCTACAATGAGCAGTTCTTC
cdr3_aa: CASSLGQGTYNEQFF

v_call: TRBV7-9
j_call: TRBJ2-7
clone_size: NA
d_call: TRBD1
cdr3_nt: TGTGCCAGCAGCTTAAGACAGGGGGGAAAGAACGAGCAGTACTTC
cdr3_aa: CASSLRQGGKNEQYF

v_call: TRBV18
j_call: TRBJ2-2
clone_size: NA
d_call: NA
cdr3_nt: TGTGCCAGCTCAACCCAGGGGATCACCGGGGAGCTGTTTTTT
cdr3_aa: CASSTQGITGELFF

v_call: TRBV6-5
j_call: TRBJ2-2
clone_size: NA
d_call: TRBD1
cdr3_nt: TGTGCCAGCAGTAAACAGGGGTATAAGCTGTTTTTT
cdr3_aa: CASSKQGYKLFF

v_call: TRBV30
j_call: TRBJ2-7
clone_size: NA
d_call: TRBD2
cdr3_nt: TGTGCCTGGAGTGTATGGACTAGCGGCTACGAGCAGTACTTC
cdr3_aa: CAWSVWTSGYEQYF

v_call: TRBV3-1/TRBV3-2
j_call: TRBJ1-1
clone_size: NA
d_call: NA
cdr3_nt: TGTGCCAGCAGCCAGGACAGAATGAACACTGAAGCTTTCTTT
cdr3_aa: CASSQDRMNTEAFF

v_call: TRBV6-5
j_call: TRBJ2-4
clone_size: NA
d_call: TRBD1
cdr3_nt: TGTGCCAGCAGAAGTCCGGGACAGAAAAACATTCAGTACTTC
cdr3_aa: CASRSPGQKNIQYF

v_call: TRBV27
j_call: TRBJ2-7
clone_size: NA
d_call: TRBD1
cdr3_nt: TGTGCCAGCACCACCCGGGACAGGTCCCACGAGCAGTACTTC
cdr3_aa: CASTTRDRSHEQYF

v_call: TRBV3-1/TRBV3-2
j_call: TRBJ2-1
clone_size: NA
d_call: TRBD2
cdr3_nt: TGTGCCAGCAGTGGGAGGGCCAGCAATGAGCAGTTCTTC
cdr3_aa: CASSGRASNEQFF

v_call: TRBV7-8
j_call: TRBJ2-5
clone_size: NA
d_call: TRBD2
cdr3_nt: TGTGCCAGCCGACGCGCCTTTCTAGCGGGGGGGGCCCAAGAGACCCAGTACTTC
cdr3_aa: CASRRAFLAGGAQETQYF

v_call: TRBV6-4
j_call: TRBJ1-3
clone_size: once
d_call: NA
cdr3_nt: TGTGCCAGCAGTGATTGGGCGAGCTCTGGAAACACCATATATTTT
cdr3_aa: CASSDWASSGNTIYF

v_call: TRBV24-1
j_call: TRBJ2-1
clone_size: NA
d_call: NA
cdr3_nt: TGTGCCGCTACCTACAATGAGCAGTTCTTC
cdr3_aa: CAATYNEQFF

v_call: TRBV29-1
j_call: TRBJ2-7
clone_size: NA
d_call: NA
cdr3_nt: TGCAGCACTGGAGGAGGGGGGGACTCCTACGAGCAGTACTTC
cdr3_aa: CSTGGGGDSYEQYF

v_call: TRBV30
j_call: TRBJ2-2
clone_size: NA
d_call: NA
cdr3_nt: TGTGCCTGGAGTCCGACAAACACCGGGGAGCTGTTTTTT
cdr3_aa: CAWSPTNTGELFF

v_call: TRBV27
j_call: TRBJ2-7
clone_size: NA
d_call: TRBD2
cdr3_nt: TGTGCCAGCAGTTTTACCTCTAGCGGGGGTAAATACGAGCAGTACTTC
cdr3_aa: CASSFTSSGGKYEQYF

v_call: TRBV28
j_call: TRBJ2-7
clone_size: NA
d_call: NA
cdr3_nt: TGTGCCAGCAGTTTGCCACTTGGGTCTAGAGTGAGGTACTTC
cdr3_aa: CASSLPLGSRVRYF

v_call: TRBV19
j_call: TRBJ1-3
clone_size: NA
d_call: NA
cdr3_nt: TGTGCCAGTACAGGACACCGCTCTGGAAACACCATATATTTT
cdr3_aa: CASTGHRSGNTIYF

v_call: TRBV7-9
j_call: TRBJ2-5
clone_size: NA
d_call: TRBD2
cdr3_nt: TGTGCCAGCAGCTTCCCTACGGGGGGAGAGACCCAGTACTTC
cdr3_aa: CASSFPTGGETQYF

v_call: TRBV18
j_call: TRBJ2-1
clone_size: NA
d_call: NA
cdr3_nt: TGTGCCAGCTCACCACCGAGCAGGGTTCTCTATGAGCAGTTCTTC
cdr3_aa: CASSPPSRVLYEQFF

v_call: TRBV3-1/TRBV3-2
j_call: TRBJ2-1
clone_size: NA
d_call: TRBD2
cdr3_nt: TGTGCCAGCAGCCCGTATAGCGGGATAAACAATGAGCAGTTCTTC
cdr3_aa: CASSPYSGINNEQFF

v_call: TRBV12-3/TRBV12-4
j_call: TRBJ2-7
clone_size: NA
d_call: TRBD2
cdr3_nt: TGTGCCAGCAGCCGGGGGGGGTTCCACGAGCAGTACTTC
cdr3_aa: CASSRGGFHEQYF